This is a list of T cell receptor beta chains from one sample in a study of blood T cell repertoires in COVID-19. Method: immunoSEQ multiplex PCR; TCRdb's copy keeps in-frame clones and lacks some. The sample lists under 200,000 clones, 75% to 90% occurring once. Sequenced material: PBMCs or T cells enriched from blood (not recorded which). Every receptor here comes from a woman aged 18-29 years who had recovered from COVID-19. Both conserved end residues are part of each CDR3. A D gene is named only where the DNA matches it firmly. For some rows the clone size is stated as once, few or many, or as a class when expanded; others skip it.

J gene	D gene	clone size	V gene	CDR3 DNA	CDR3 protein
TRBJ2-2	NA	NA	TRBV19	TGTGCCACCAAAACCGGGGAGGGGGTCACCGGGGAGCTGTTTTTT	CATKTGEGVTGELFF
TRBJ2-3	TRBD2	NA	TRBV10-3	TGTGCCATCGGAAGACTAGCGGGAGGAGTAGATACGCAGTATTTT	CAIGRLAGGVDTQYF
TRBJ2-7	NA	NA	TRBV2	TGTGCCAGCAGTGCATTGCGGGATTTGGGCGAGCAGTACTTC	CASSALRDLGEQYF
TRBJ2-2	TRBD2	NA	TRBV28	TGTGCCAGCAGGGGGACAGGGGGACTAGCGGGAGCGTTCACCGGGGAGCTGTTTTTT	CASRGTGGLAGAFTGELFF
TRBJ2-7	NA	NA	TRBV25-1	TGTGCCACGCGGAGCGGAACAACCTACGAGCAGTACTTC	CATRSGTTYEQYF
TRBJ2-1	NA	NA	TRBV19	TGTGCCAGTAGTATAGGTGGGGCTGAGCAGTTCTTC	CASSIGGAEQFF
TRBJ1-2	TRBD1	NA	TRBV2	TGTGCCAGCATCCAGGGGGCGCTTGGCTACACCTTC	CASIQGALGYTF
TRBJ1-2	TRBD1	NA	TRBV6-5	TGTGCCAGCAGTTTCTCCGGGACAGCCTATGGCTACACCTTC	CASSFSGTAYGYTF
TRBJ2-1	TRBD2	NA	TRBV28	TGTGCCAGCAGTTATAGCGGGAGGGAGGACAATGAGCAGTTCTTC	CASSYSGREDNEQFF
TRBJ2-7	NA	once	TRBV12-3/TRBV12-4	TGTGCCAGCATGAGGCAGGGCTACGAGCAGTACTTC	CASMRQGYEQYF
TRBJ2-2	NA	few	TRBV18	TGTGCCAGCTCACCCCCGCGGGACCCCGGCACCGGGGAGCTGTTTTTT	CASSPPRDPGTGELFF
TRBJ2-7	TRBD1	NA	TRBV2	TGTGCCAGCAGTGTACTAAGGAACAGGGGGCACGAGCAGTACTTC	CASSVLRNRGHEQYF
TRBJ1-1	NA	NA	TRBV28	TGTGCCAGCAGTTCCTACCCAATCGAAGCTTTCTTT	CASSSYPIEAFF
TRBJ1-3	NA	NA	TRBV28	TGTGCCAGCAGTTTTCATACGGGAGTCATATATTTT	CASSFHTGVIYF
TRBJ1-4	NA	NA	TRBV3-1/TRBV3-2	TGTGCCAGCAGCCGCGGGTGGGAGGGTGAAAAACTGTTTTTT	CASSRGWEGEKLFF
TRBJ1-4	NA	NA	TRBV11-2	TGTGCCAGCAGCATGGGTCCCGGGGAGCGGTCTAATGAAAAACTGTTTTTT	CASSMGPGERSNEKLFF
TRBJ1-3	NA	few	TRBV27	TGTGCCAGCAGTCCCCGGACCGGGGGCTCTGGAAACACCATATATTTT	CASSPRTGGSGNTIYF
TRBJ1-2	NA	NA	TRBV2	TGTGCCAGCAGTGGTAGGGGCGGCATCTATGGCTACACCTTC	CASSGRGGIYGYTF
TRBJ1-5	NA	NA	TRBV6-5	TGTGCCAGCAGTTTCCATAAGGGGGATCAGCCCCAGCATTTT	CASSFHKGDQPQHF
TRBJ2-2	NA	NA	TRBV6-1	TGTGCCAGCAGTGAAGCCCTGGGGAGCACCGGGGAGCTGTTTTTT	CASSEALGSTGELFF
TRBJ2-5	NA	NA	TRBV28	TGTGCCAGCAGTACGCGACAGGTAGAGACCCAGTACTTC	CASSTRQVETQYF
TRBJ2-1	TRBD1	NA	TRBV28	TGTGCCAGCAGTTTATTAGACGTTTGGGACAGGGGAGACAATGAGCAGTTCTTC	CASSLLDVWDRGDNEQFF
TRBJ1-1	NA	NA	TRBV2	TGTGCCAGCAGTGCGGGCACTGAAGCTTTCTTT	CASSAGTEAFF
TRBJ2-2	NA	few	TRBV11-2	TGTGCCAGCAGATGGGGACATTTGAACACCGGGGAGCTGTTTTTT	CASRWGHLNTGELFF
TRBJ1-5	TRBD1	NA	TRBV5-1	TGCGCCAGCAGCCCGGGACAGGCCGATCAGCCCCAGCATTTT	CASSPGQADQPQHF
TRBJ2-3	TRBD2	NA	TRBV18	TGTGCCAGCTCACCACCGTCTAGCGGGAGATGGGGCACAGATACGCAGTATTTT	CASSPPSSGRWGTDTQYF
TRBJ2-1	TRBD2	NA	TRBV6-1	TGTGCCAGCAGTGAACTCGCGGGAGATGACAATGAGCAGTTCTTC	CASSELAGDDNEQFF
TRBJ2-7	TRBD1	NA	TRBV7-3	TGTGCCAGCAGCTTAGACAGGGGGCCCACCTACGAGCAGTACTTC	CASSLDRGPTYEQYF
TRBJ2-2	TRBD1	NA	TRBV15	TGTGCCACCAGCAGCAGGGACAGGCGATTACCCGGGGAGCTGTTTTTT	CATSSRDRRLPGELFF
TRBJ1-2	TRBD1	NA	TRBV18	TGTGCCAGCTCAGTTCCCGGGACAGGGGGCCTTAGCTACACCTTC	CASSVPGTGGLSYTF
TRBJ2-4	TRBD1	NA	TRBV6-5	TGTGCCAGCAGTAGACAGGGGGACATTCAGTACTTC	CASSRQGDIQYF
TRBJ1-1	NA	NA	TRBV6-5	TGTGCCAGCAGATTAAGAACAGGGTTTGGCACTGAAGCTTTCTTT	CASRLRTGFGTEAFF
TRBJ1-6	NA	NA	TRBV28	TGTGCCAGCAGTTTGAATCTTCCGGGGATCCATTCACCCCTCCACTTT	CASSLNLPGIHSPLHF
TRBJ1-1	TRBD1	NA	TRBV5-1	TGCGCCAGCAGCCAGGGGGCGGAAACTGAAGCTTTCTTT	CASSQGAETEAFF
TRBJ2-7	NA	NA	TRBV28	TGTGCCAGCAGGGAAAGAGGTGGGGAGCAGTACTTC	CASRERGGEQYF
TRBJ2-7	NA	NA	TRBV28	TGTGCCAGCTTTGGGCGGGATTCCTACGAGCAGTACTTC	CASFGRDSYEQYF
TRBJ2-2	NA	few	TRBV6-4	TGTGCCAGCAGTGACTCGAGACTAGAGAACACCGGGGAGCTGTTTTTT	CASSDSRLENTGELFF
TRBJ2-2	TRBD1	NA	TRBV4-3	TGCGCCAGCAGCCCCTCCCTCAATAGACAGGGGGGAACCGGGGAGCTGTTTTTT	CASSPSLNRQGGTGELFF
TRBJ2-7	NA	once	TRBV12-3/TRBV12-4	TGTGCCCCGAGGAAGGACAGTTGGAATTTC	CAPRKDSWNF